This T cell receptor (beta chain) was identified during a study of T cells in Graves' hyperthyroidism and ophthalmopathy. It was RNA transcripts that yielded the amplified TCR beta CDR3 regions. A set of HTBI primers served as the primers for a first-round RT-PCR of the TCR CDR3. Using its own MiXCR run on the multiplex PCR reads, TCRdb lists one record per CDR3 protein. Here the sample spans 800,000 or so distinct CDR3 sequences, about 38% being singletons. CDR1 is MNHNY, CDR2 SVGAGI, per germline (reference sequence). This CDR3 comprises 13 residues. V lost 6 bases, J lost 0 bases, and 8 bases lay in between. Graves' hyperthyroidism without ophthalmopathy progression within 18 months was termed stable.

The specimen was blood. V gene TRBV6-6 combines with J gene TRBJ1-1; D is ambiguous. The receptor's source is a man between 18 and 29 years old with Graves' hyperthyroidism. The CDR3, as DNA: TGTGCCAGCAGACCATTTATGAACACTGAAGCTTTCTTT. Translation: CASRPFMNTEAFF.